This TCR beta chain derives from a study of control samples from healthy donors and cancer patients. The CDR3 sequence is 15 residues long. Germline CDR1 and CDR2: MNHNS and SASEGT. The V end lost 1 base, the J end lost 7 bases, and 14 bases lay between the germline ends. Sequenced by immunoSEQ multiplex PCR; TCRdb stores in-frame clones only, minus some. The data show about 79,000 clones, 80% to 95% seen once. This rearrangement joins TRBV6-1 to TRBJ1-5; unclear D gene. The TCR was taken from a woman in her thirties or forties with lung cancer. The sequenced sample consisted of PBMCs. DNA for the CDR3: TGTGCCAGCAGTGAAGGAAGCGGGGAACGGCAGCCCCAGCATTTT. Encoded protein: CASSEGSGERQPQHF.